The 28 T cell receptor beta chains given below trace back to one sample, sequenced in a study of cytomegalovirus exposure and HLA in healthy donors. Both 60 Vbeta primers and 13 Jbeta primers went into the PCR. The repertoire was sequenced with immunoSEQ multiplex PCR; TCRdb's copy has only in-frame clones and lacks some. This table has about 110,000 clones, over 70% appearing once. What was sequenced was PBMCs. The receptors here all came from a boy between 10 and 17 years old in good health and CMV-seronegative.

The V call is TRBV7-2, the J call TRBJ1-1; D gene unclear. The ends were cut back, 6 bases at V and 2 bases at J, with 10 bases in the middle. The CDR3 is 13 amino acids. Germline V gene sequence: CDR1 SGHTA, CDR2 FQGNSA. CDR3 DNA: TGTGCCAGCAGTCGGATAGCCAACACTGAAGCTTTCTTT. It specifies CASSRIANTEAFF.

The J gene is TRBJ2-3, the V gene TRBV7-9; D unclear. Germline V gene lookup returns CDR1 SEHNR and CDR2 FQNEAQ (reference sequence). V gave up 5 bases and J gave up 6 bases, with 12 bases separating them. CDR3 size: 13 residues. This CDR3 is CASSHESLDTQYF. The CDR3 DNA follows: TGTGCCAGCAGCCACGAGTCCCTTGATACGCAGTATTTT.

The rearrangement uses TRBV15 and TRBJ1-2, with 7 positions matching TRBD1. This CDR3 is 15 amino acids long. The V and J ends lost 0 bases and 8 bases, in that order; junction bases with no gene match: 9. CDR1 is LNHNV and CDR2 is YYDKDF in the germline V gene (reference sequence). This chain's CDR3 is CATSRDPDRAGGYTF. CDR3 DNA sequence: TGTGCCACCAGCAGAGATCCCGACAGGGCCGGCGGCTACACCTTC.

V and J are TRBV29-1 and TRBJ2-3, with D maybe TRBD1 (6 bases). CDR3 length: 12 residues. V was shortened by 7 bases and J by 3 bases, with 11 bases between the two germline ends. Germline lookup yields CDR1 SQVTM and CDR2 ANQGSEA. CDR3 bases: TGCAGCGCCGGGACACCTACAGATACGCAGTATTTT. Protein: CSAGTPTDTQYF.

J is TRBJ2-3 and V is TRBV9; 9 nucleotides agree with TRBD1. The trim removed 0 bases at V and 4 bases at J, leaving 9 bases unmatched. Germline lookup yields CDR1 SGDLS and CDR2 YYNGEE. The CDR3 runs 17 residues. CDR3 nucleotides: TGTGCCAGCAGCGTAGGATGGGGACAGGGTGTCGCAGATACGCAGTATTTT. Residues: CASSVGWGQGVADTQYF.

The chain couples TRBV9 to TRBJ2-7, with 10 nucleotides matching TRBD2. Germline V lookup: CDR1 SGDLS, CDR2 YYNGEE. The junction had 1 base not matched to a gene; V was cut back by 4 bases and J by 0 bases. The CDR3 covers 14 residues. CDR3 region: CASSPSGGSYEQYF. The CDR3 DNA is TGTGCCAGCAGCCCTAGCGGGGGCTCCTACGAGCAGTACTTC.

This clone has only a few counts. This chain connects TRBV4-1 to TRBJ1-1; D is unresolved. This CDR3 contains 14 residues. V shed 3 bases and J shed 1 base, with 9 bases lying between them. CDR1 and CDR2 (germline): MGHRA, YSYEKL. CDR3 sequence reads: CASSQPTRNTEAFF. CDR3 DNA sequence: TGCGCCAGCAGCCAGCCGACAAGGAACACTGAAGCTTTCTTT.

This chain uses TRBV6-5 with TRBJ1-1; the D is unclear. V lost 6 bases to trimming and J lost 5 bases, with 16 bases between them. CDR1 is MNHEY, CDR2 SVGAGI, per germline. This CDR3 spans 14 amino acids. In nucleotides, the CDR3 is TGTGCCAGCAGCGCCGGACGGAGGCGAACTGAAGCTTTCTTT. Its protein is CASSAGRRRTEAFF.

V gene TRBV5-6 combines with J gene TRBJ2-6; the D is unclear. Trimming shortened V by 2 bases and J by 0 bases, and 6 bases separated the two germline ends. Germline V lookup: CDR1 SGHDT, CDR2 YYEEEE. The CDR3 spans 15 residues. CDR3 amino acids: CASSFKYSGANVLTF. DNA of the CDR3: TGTGCCAGCAGCTTTAAATACTCTGGGGCCAACGTCCTGACTTTC.

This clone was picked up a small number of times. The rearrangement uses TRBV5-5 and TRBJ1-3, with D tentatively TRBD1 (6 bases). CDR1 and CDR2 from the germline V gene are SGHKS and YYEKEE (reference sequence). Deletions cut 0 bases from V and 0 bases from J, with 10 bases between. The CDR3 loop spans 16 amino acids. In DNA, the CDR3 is TGTGCCAGCAGCTTGGGGGACAAACTCTCTGGAAACACCATATATTTT. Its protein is CASSLGDKLSGNTIYF.

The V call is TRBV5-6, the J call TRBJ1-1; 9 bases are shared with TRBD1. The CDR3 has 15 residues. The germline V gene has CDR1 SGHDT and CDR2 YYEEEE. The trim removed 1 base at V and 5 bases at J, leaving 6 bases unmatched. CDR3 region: CASSLLGQGRTEAFF. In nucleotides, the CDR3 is TGTGCCAGCAGCTTGTTGGGACAGGGCAGGACTGAAGCTTTCTTT.

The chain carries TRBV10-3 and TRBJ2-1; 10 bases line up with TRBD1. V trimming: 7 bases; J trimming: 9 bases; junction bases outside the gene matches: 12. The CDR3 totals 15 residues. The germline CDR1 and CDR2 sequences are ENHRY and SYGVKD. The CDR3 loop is CAIKKGTGDVGEQFF. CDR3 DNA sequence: TGTGCCATCAAAAAAGGGACAGGGGACGTTGGTGAGCAGTTCTTC.

This CDR3 is CASSEEWTGGYEQYF. The CDR3 DNA sequence: TGTGCCAGCAGTGAAGAGTGGACAGGGGGATACGAGCAGTACTTC. The gene calls are TRBV6-1 and TRBJ2-7; 10 nucleotides align to TRBD1. The CDR3 contains 15 residues. The V gene end was trimmed by 1 base and the J gene end by 4 bases; junction bases not matched to a gene: 4. The germline V gene encodes CDR1 MNHNS and CDR2 SASEGT.

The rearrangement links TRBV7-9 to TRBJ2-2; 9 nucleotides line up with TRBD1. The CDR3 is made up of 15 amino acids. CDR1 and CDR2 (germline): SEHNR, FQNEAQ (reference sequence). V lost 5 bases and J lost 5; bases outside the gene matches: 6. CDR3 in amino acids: CASSRDRALTGELFF. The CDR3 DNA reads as TGTGCCAGCAGCCGGGACAGGGCGCTTACCGGGGAGCTGTTTTTT.

The CDR3 sequence is CASSSRHSGGYNEQFF. The CDR3 DNA reads as TGTGCCAGCAGCTCCAGACATAGCGGAGGCTACAATGAGCAGTTCTTC. The rearrangement uses TRBV7-9 and TRBJ2-1; possible D gene TRBD2, 6 bases. With 4 bases removed from V and 3 bases from J, the gap between germline ends came to 16 bases. The germline CDR1 and CDR2 sequences are SEHNR and FQNEAQ (reference sequence). The CDR3 consists of 16 residues.

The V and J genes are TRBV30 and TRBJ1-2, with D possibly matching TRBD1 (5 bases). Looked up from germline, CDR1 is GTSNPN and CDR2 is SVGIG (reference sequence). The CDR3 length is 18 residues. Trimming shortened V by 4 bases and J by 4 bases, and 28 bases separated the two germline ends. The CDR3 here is CAWIPRLTGGRGGYGYTF. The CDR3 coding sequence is TGTGCCTGGATCCCCCGACTTACAGGCGGTAGGGGAGGCTATGGCTACACCTTC.

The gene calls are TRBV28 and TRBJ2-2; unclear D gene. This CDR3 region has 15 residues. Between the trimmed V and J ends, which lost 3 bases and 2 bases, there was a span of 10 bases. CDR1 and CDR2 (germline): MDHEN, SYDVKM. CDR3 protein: CASSLRTPNTGELFF. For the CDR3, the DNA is TGTGCCAGCAGTTTGAGAACTCCCAACACCGGGGAGCTGTTTTTT. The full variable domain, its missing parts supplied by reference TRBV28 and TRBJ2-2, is DVKVTQSSRYLVKRTGEKVFLECVQDMDHENMFWYRQDPGLGLRLIYFSYDVKMKEKGDIPEGYSVSREKKERFSLILESASTNQTSMYLCASSLRTPNTGELFFGEGSRLTVL.

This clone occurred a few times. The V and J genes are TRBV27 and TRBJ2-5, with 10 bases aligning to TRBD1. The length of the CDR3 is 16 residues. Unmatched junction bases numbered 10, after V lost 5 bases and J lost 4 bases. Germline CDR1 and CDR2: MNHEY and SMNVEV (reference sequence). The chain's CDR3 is CASSPPKRQGAETQYF. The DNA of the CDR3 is TGTGCCAGCAGTCCCCCAAAGAGACAGGGGGCAGAGACCCAGTACTTC.

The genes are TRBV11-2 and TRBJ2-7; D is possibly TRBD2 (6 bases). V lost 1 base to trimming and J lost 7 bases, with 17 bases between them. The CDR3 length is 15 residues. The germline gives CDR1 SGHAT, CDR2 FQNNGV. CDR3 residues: CASSLGTGERVEQYF. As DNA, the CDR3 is TGTGCCAGCAGCTTAGGGACGGGAGAAAGGGTGGAGCAGTACTTC.

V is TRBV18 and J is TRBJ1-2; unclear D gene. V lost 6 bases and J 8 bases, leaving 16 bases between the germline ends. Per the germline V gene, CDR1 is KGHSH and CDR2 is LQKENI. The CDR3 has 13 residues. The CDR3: CASSHVRVWGYTF. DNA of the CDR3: TGTGCCAGCTCCCACGTCCGGGTCTGGGGCTACACCTTC.

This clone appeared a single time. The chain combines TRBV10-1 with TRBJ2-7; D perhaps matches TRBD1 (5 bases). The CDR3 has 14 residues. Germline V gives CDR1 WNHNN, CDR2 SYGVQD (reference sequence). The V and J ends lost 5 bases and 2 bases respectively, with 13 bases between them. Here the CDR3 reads CASSPRESTYEQYF. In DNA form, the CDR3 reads TGCGCCAGCAGTCCCAGGGAATCCACCTACGAGCAGTACTTC.

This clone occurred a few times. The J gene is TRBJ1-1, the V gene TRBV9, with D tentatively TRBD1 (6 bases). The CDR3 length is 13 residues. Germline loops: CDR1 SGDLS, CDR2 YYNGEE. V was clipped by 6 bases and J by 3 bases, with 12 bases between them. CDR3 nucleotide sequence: TGTGCCAGCACCAGGGACACTTACACTGAAGCTTTCTTT. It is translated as CASTRDTYTEAFF.

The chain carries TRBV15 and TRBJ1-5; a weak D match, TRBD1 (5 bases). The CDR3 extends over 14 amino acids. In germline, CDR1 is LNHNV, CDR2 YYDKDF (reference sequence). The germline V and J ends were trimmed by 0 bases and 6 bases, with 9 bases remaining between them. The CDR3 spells CATSREGAVQPQHF. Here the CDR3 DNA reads TGTGCCACCAGCAGAGAAGGGGCGGTTCAGCCCCAGCATTTT.

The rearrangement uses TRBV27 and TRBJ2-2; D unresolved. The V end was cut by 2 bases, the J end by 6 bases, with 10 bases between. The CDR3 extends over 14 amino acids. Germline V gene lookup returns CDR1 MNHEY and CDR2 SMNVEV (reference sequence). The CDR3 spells CASSLLVGSGELFF. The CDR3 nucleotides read TGTGCCAGCAGTTTACTGGTCGGTTCCGGGGAGCTGTTTTTT.

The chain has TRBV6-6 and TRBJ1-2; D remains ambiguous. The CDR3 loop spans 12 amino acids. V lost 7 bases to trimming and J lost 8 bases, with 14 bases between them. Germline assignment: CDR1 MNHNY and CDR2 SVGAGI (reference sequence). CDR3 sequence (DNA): TGTGCCAGCACCCCAGAAAGAGGCGGCTACACCTTC. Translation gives CASTPERGGYTF.

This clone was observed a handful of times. The CDR3 nucleotides read TGTGCCAGCAGCTTAGATCGAGTAGTAGAGCAGTTCTTC. It codes for CASSLDRVVEQFF. The rearrangement uses TRBV11-3 and TRBJ2-1, with no clear D. This CDR3 is 13 amino acids long. The V gene's germline CDR1 is SGHNT and CDR2 YENEEA. V lost 0 bases to trimming and J lost 10 bases, with 10 bases between them. The complete variable domain, with remaining parts taken from reference TRBV11-3 and TRBJ2-1, reads EAGVVQSPRYKIIEKKQPVAFWCNPISGHNTLYWYLQNLGQGPELLIRYENEEAVDDSQLPKDRFSAERLKGVDSTLKIQPAELGDSAVYLCASSLDRVVEQFFGPGTRLTVL.

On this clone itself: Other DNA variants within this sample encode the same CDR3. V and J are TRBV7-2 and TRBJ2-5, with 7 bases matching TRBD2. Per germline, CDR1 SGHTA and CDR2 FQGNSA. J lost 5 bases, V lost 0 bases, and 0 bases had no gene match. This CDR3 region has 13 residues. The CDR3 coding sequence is TGTGCCAGCAGCTTAGCGGGGGGGGAGACCCAGTACTTC. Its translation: CASSLAGGETQYF.

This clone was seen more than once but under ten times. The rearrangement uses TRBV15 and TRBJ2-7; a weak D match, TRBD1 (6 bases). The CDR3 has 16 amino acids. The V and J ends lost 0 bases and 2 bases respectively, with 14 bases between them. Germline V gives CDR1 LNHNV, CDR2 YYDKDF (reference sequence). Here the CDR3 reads CATSRDGSRGAYEQYF. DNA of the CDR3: TGTGCCACCAGCAGAGATGGGAGCAGGGGCGCCTACGAGCAGTACTTC.